These 29 T cell receptor beta chains were sequenced from one sample in a study of Ad26.COV2.S vaccination and SARS-CoV-2 variants. Treatment in this sample: roughly 18 received Ad26.COV2.S at low or high dose, single or two shots; several received placebo; per-sample allocation not given. Repertoires come from day 63 after the first vaccine or placebo injection. Generated by immunoSEQ multiplex PCR, the TCRdb table keeps only in-frame clones and is missing some. Of around 450,000 clones detected, nearly 90% appear once; the ten largest clones hold approximately 1.7%. Specimen: peripheral blood, collected in a trial of Ad26.COV2.S vaccine versus placebo. These TCRs come from a person between 18 and 60 years old who received the Ad26.COV2.S COVID-19 vaccine or a placebo.

This clone was seen just once. The V call is TRBV7-2, the J call TRBJ1-2, with D hard to call. The V end was cut by 1 base, the J end by 4 bases, with 7 bases between. Per the germline V gene, CDR1 is SGHTA and CDR2 is FQGNSA. There are 13 residues in the CDR3. The CDR3 loop reads CASSLVEPYGYTF. The CDR3 DNA reads as TGTGCCAGCAGCTTAGTAGAGCCCTATGGCTACACCTTC.

V usage is TRBV7-9 and J usage is TRBJ2-7; 7 bases map to TRBD1. Germline CDR1 SEHNR, CDR2 FQNEAQ (reference sequence). With 1 base clipped from V and 4 bases from J, the junction kept 4 bases outside the gene matches. The CDR3 extends over 14 amino acids. This CDR3 is CASSLGQGGYEQYF. The DNA of the CDR3 is TGTGCCAGCAGCTTAGGACAGGGTGGGTACGAGCAGTACTTC.

This clone was counted only a few times. This rearrangement joins TRBV10-3 to TRBJ2-7, with TRBD1 identical over 7 bases. CDR1 is ENHRY and CDR2 is SYGVKD in the germline V gene. Trimming at V came to 4 bases and at J to 3 bases, leaving 6 bases not matched to a gene. The CDR3 totals 14 residues. The CDR3 reads CAISGGGQDYEQYF. The DNA for the CDR3 is TGTGCCATCAGTGGGGGTGGACAGGACTACGAGCAGTACTTC.

The CDR3 loop reads CASSQDRALNYGYTF. The CDR3 DNA reads as TGCGCCAGCAGCCAGGACAGGGCCCTTAACTATGGCTACACCTTC. The chain is built from TRBV4-1 and TRBJ1-2, with 8 nucleotides matching TRBD1. The CDR3 is 15 amino acids. Germline trimming cut 3 bases from V and 1 base from J; bases unmatched to any gene: 4. Germline CDR1 is MGHRA and CDR2 is YSYEKL.

CDR3 DNA: TGTGCCAGCGGGTCGGGTCCAGGGACCACCTACGAGCAGTACTTC. It specifies CASGSGPGTTYEQYF. This rearrangement joins TRBV5-5 to TRBJ2-7; either TRBD1 or TRBD2 may fit D (5 bases each). Germline assignment: CDR1 SGHKS and CDR2 YYEKEE (reference sequence). This CDR3 contains 15 residues. V dropped 7 bases and J dropped 2 bases, with 19 bases sitting between them.

This chain connects TRBV4-3 to TRBJ1-2, with 8 nucleotides matching TRBD1. Germline-derived CDR1 and CDR2 are LGHNA and YSLEER. The CDR3 contains 14 residues. The ends lost 5 bases at V and 4 bases at J; junction bases unmatched: 6. In nucleotides, the CDR3 is TGCGCCAGCAGCTCTGACAGGGGCGGCTATGGCTACACCTTC. It codes for CASSSDRGGYGYTF.

The chain is built from TRBV11-3 and TRBJ1-1; tentative D call: TRBD1 (6 bases). Trimming shortened V by 4 bases and J by 12 bases, and 18 bases separated the two germline ends. This CDR3 comprises 13 residues. Germline V gene lookup returns CDR1 SGHNT and CDR2 YENEEA. The CDR3 DNA reads as TGTGCCAGCAGCTACAATGAGGGACACGATCCTTTCTTT. Protein sequence: CASSYNEGHDPFF.

The DNA of the CDR3 is TGTGCCAGCAGTGAAGGCAGCCCTCGTGTC. It yields the protein CASSEGSPRV. The V gene is TRBV2, the J gene TRBJ2-7, with D unclear. From germline, CDR1 is SNHLY and CDR2 FYNNEI. The CDR3 is 10 amino acids.

Note on this clone: Other DNA sequences in this specimen translate into the identical CDR3. V usage is TRBV5-1 and J usage is TRBJ2-7; possibly TRBD1 or TRBD2 for D (5 bases each). Germline CDR1 reads SGHRS; CDR2 reads YFSETQ. The V end was cut by 0 bases, the J end by 0 bases, with 7 bases between. CDR3 length: 14 residues. DNA for the CDR3: TGCGCCAGCAGCTTGGGGGGGAGCTCCTACGAGCAGTACTTC. Its protein is CASSLGGSSYEQYF.

This chain connects TRBV14 to TRBJ1-1; D is undetermined. The CDR3 sequence is 15 residues long. Germline assignment: CDR1 SGHDN and CDR2 FVKESK. The germline V and J ends were trimmed by 6 bases and 5 bases, with 19 bases remaining between them. DNA of the CDR3: TGTGCCAGCAGTCCACACCATAATCTGGGAACTGAAGCTTTCTTT. Its translation is CASSPHHNLGTEAFF.

The count of this clone is one. The rearrangement joins TRBV28 to TRBJ1-3, with 7 bases aligning to TRBD1. V lost 6 bases, J lost 1 base, and 12 bases stayed unmatched. The CDR3 contains 17 residues. CDR1 and CDR2 (germline): MDHEN, SYDVKM. The chain's CDR3 is CASSPEGRGLSGNTIYF. CDR3 sequence (DNA): TGTGCCAGCAGCCCCGAGGGTAGGGGGCTGTCTGGAAACACCATATATTTT.

This chain uses TRBV30 with TRBJ2-1; perhaps D is TRBD1 or TRBD2 (5 bases each). Germline CDR1 reads GTSNPN; CDR2 reads SVGIG (reference sequence). The CDR3 consists of 16 residues. Trimming removed 4 bases at V and 0 bases at J, with 16 bases between. The CDR3 DNA reads as TGTGCCTGGACCCCGGGGCGCGGATTCTCCTACAATGAGCAGTTCTTC. The encoded protein is CAWTPGRGFSYNEQFF. The full variable domain, with the rest looked up from reference TRBV30 and TRBJ2-1, is SQTIHQWPATLVQPVGSPLSLECTVEGTSNPNLYWYRQAAGRGLQLLFYSVGIGQISSEVPQNLSASRPQDRQFILSSKKLLLSDSGFYLCAWTPGRGFSYNEQFFGPGTRLTVL.

Of note for this clone: Mismatch with germline at one junction end may stem from a read error. This sequence joins TRBV25-1 and TRBJ1-6, with D maybe TRBD1 (5 bases). The length of the CDR3 is 11 residues. The germline V gene has CDR1 MGHDK and CDR2 SYGVNS. This CDR3 is CASSERGRYPF. In DNA form, the CDR3 reads TGTGCCAGCAGTGAGCGGGGACGTTACCCTTTT.

This clone was seen a single time. V and J are TRBV2 and TRBJ2-7; D is possibly TRBD2 (6 bases). CDR3 length: 14 residues. Germline V gives CDR1 SNHLY, CDR2 FYNNEI. Trimming took 8 bases from V and 9 from J, leaving 23 bases between them. The CDR3 reads CASGLGVLGGGQYF. DNA of the CDR3: TGTGCCAGCGGCCTGGGGGTTCTGGGAGGAGGGCAGTACTTC.

The chain joins TRBV7-9 to TRBJ1-2; maybe TRBD1 (6 bases). Germline V gene lookup returns CDR1 SEHNR and CDR2 FQNEAQ (reference sequence). The V and J ends lost 3 bases and 2 bases respectively, with 10 bases between them. The CDR3 contains 14 residues. The CDR3 coding sequence is TGTGCCAGCAGCTTTAAGGGGGGAAACTATGGCTACACCTTC. It encodes CASSFKGGNYGYTF. Using reference TRBV7-9 and TRBJ1-2 for the parts outside the CDR3, the full variable domain is DTGVSQNPRHKITKRGQNVTFRCDPISEHNRLYWYRQTLGQGPEFLTYFQNEAQLEKSRLLSDRFSAERPKGSFSTLEIQRTEQGDSAMYLCASSFKGGNYGYTFGSGTRLTVV.

This chain links TRBV7-6 with TRBJ1-2; no reliable D call. The V end was cut by 5 bases, the J end by 7 bases, with 11 bases between. Per the germline V gene, CDR1 is SGHVS and CDR2 is FNYEAQ. This CDR3 is built from 12 residues. For the CDR3, the DNA is TGTGCCAGCAGCCAAAAATTCCGTGGCTACACCTTC. Translating it yields CASSQKFRGYTF. The whole variable domain, filled in from reference TRBV7-6 and TRBJ1-2, reads GAGVSQSPRYKVTKRGQDVALRCDPISGHVSLYWYRQALGQGPEFLTYFNYEAQQDKSGLPNDRFSAERPEGSISTLTIQRTEQRDSAMYRCASSQKFRGYTFGSGTRLTVV.

This chain links TRBV2 with TRBJ2-6, with 10 bases aligning to TRBD1. V lost 6 bases to trimming and J lost 3 bases; unmatched junction nucleotides: 8. The CDR3 loop spans 17 amino acids. Germline V CDR1 and CDR2: SNHLY, FYNNEI. The CDR3 region has the DNA TGTGCCAGCAGAGGGACAGGGGCCTGGGGTGGGGCCAACGTCCTGACTTTC. It is translated as CASRGTGAWGGANVLTF.

This clone was detected once. The genes are TRBV7-8 and TRBJ1-3; D is uncertain. This CDR3 region has 16 residues. Germline-derived CDR1 and CDR2 are SGHVS and FQNEAQ. Trimming left V 0 bases short and J 0 bases short, with 9 bases between. The CDR3 loop reads CASSLAGWDSGNTIYF. The CDR3 coding sequence is TGTGCCAGCAGCTTAGCGGGCTGGGACTCTGGAAACACCATATATTTT.

There are a few counts of this clone. V usage is TRBV4-2 and J usage is TRBJ1-5, with D tentatively TRBD1 (5 bases). The ends were cut back, 0 bases at V and 6 bases at J, with 12 bases in the middle. Germline assignment: CDR1 LGHNA and CDR2 YNFKEQ. The CDR3 covers 15 residues. The CDR3 DNA reads as TGTGCCAGCAGCCAAGATCTTCAGGGTATTCAGCCCCAGCATTTT. Encoded protein: CASSQDLQGIQPQHF.

V and J are TRBV6-2 or TRBV6-3 and TRBJ2-7; TRBD1 is a possible D gene (5 bases). The CDR3 contains 13 residues. CDR1 and CDR2 from the germline V gene are MNHEY and SVGEGT. V shed 2 bases and J shed 2 bases, with 7 bases lying between them. CDR3 loop: CASSYAGPYEQYF. DNA for the CDR3: TGTGCCAGCAGTTACGCAGGGCCCTACGAGCAGTACTTC.

The chain links TRBV5-4 to TRBJ2-2; perhaps TRBD1 as D (6 bases). This CDR3 region has 20 residues. Germline V gene data show CDR1 as SGHNT and CDR2 as YYREEE (reference sequence). The V end was cut by 10 bases, the J end by 4 bases, with 35 bases between. The CDR3 loop reads CARNPGQTHDTPLGTGELFF. CDR3 bases: TGTGCCCGAAACCCCGGACAGACCCATGATACCCCCCTGGGCACCGGGGAGCTGTTTTTT.

V is TRBV19 and J is TRBJ1-1, with D uncertain. This CDR3 has 15 residues. Trimming pared 0 bases from V and 0 bases from J, leaving 8 bases between. CDR1 is LNHDA and CDR2 is SQIVND in the germline V gene (reference sequence). CDR3 DNA: TGTGCCAGTAGTATAGAGGGAACCATGAACACTGAAGCTTTCTTT. It codes for CASSIEGTMNTEAFF.

The J gene is TRBJ1-5, the V gene TRBV10-1, with D possibly being TRBD1 (5 bases). Per germline, CDR1 WNHNN and CDR2 SYGVQD (reference sequence). V was shortened by 3 bases and J by 5 bases, with 8 bases between the two germline ends. The CDR3 is 13 amino acids. The CDR3 sequence is CASSERGDQPQHF. In nucleotides, the CDR3 is TGCGCCAGCAGTGAAAGGGGTGATCAGCCCCAGCATTTT.

The gene calls are TRBV12-3 or TRBV12-4 and TRBJ1-5; D call uncertain. The CDR3 spans 12 residues. Trimming removed 5 bases at V and 6 bases at J, with 8 bases between. The CDR3 sequence: CASSLLGQPQHF. In nucleotides, the CDR3 is TGTGCCAGCAGTCTCCTGGGTCAGCCCCAGCATTTT.

V usage is TRBV4-3 and J usage is TRBJ1-6; D is perhaps TRBD1 (5 bases). CDR3 length: 15 amino acids. Germline CDR1 LGHNA, CDR2 YSLEER. Trimming cost V 5 bases and J 6 bases, with 14 bases left between them. The CDR3 region has the DNA TGCGCCAGCAGCTGGCACGGGGCGATTAATTCACCCCTCCACTTT. Translation gives CASSWHGAINSPLHF.

This clone was counted a single time. The chain couples TRBV6-6 to TRBJ1-1; 8 positions match TRBD1. Per the germline V gene, CDR1 is MNHNY and CDR2 is SVGAGI (reference sequence). V was pared by 4 bases and J by 4 bases, with 2 bases of the junction left unmatched. The CDR3 consists of 13 residues. CDR3 sequence reads: CASSSGGFTEAFF. The CDR3 DNA sequence: TGTGCCAGCAGTTCAGGGGGCTTCACTGAAGCTTTCTTT.

Relative to its sample, this clone is medium-sized. The chain links TRBV7-8 to TRBJ2-1; 8 bases agree with TRBD2. The CDR3 totals 13 residues. Germline values: CDR1 SGHVS, CDR2 FQNEAQ. V was clipped by 8 bases and J by 8 bases; unmatched bases: 8. CDR3 region: CASAGRAWDEQFF. In DNA, the CDR3 is TGTGCCAGCGCCGGGAGGGCCTGGGATGAGCAGTTCTTC.

V gene TRBV10-1 combines with J gene TRBJ1-4; 8 positions match TRBD1. Germline lookup yields CDR1 WNHNN and CDR2 SYGVQD (reference sequence). V was pared by 2 bases and J by 10 bases, with 6 bases of the junction left unmatched. The CDR3 has 14 amino acids. CDR3 residues: CASSEGQGLGKLFF. The CDR3 nucleotides read TGCGCCAGCAGTGAGGGACAGGGCTTGGGAAAACTGTTTTTT.

The chain employs TRBV5-1 and TRBJ2-1; no reliable D call. CDR1 is SGHRS and CDR2 is YFSETQ in the germline V gene. V was clipped by 5 bases and J by 9 bases, with 12 bases between them. The CDR3 is 12 amino acids. The CDR3 sequence is CASRPLESEQFF. CDR3 in DNA: TGCGCCAGCAGGCCCTTGGAGAGTGAGCAGTTCTTC.